The following is a T cell receptor (beta chain) sequence with its context. Its antigen is not yet known. There are no base qualities to consult, and no much larger clone falls within one base. Library method: the immunoSEQ multiplex PCR assay. TCRdb stores this immuneACCESS table with in-frame sequences only. Part of the clones is absent; in the studies checked, under half of the shortfall reflects unresolved V genes, and no reason is known for the rest. The sample table shows about 120,000 clones, and approximately 87% are seen once. The ten most abundant clones make up about an eighth of the sample. V drops 4 bases and J drops 0 bases, leaving 10 bases in between. CDR1 SGHDT and CDR2 YYEEEE were looked up in the germline V gene. Counted from cysteine to phenylalanine, this CDR3 has 15 amino acids. Only CDR3 DNA is held: 45 bases, read in frame from base 1. The data belong to a study of control samples from healthy donors and cancer patients (TCRdb year 2020).

The sequence joins TRBV5-6 to TRBJ1-4, with an unclear D gene assignment. Sequenced sample: blood. The clonotype was recovered from a man younger than 45 in good health. DNA sequence: TGTGCCAGCAGCGGGTTAGCTGCAACTAATGAAAAACTGTTTTTT. Its translation is CASSGLAATNEKLFF.